This record covers a single TCR beta chain. There are 13 residues in the CDR3. V lost 5 bases, J lost 3 bases, and 13 bases lay in between. Germline lookup yields CDR1 SQVTM and CDR2 ANQGSEA. This entry belongs to a study of memory CD4+ T cells and cytomegalovirus serostatus. The sort gate was single viable CD3+CD4+CD8-CD45RO+ cells for memory CD4+ T cells. Sequencing used immunoSEQ multiplex PCR; TCRdb keeps in-frame clones, though not all of them. This sample has just under 65,000 clones, with approximately 71% found just once. This TCR was sampled from an adult in good health and CMV-seronegative. This chain links TRBV29-1 with TRBJ1-2; possibly TRBD1 for D (5 bases). Material for sequencing was memory CD4+ T cells from blood. The CDR3 reads CSVLTDLYYGYTF. DNA of the CDR3: TGCAGCGTTTTGACAGACCTTTACTATGGCTACACCTTC. Looking up the rest from reference TRBV29-1 and TRBJ1-2 gives the full variable domain: SAVISQKPSRDICQRGTSLTIQCQVDSQVTMMFWYRQQPGQSLTLIATANQGSEATYESGFVIDKFPISRPNLTFSTLTVSNMSPEDSSIYLCSVLTDLYYGYTFGSGTRLTVV.